The clone carrying this TCR beta chain came up many times. Antigen unknown. Trimming took 3 bases from V and 6 from J, leaving 15 bases between them. The germline gives CDR1 MDHEN, CDR2 SYDVKM. The CDR3 has 15 residues. With 10-nucleotide random UMIs included, cDNA was synthesized by 5'RACE. Per sequencing run, 15-18 subjects together gave over 160 million TCR-beta sequences. TCRdb recomputed calls from the 5' RACE reads with MiXCR, one row per CDR3 protein. Of tens of thousands of distinct CDR3 sequences listed, roughly 15% are singletons. This entry is derived from a study of neurological immune-mediated disorders. Study-wide findings and caveats: Healthy controls had more TCR clonal expansion than multiple sclerosis, which showed the least, whereas HTLV-1-associated myelopathy showed the most. No CDR3 amino acid sequences were shared by expanded clones across subjects, suggesting private repertoires in all groups.

Time point described: longitudinal time-point 1 (baseline). Sequenced sample: PBMCs. This TCR came from a female donor with HTLV-1-associated myelopathy (HAM/TSP). The J gene is TRBJ2-1, the V gene TRBV28; weak D call: TRBD2 (7 bases). CDR3 DNA: TGTGCCAGCAGTTTGATAAGGGGGGGTTCCAATGAGCAGTTCTTC. It yields the protein CASSLIRGGSNEQFF. Complete variable domain (other parts from reference TRBV28 and TRBJ2-1): DVKVTQSSRYLVKRTGEKVFLECVQDMDHENMFWYRQDPGLGLRLIYFSYDVKMKEKGDIPEGYSVSREKKERFSLILESASTNQTSMYLCASSLIRGGSNEQFFGPGTRLTVL.